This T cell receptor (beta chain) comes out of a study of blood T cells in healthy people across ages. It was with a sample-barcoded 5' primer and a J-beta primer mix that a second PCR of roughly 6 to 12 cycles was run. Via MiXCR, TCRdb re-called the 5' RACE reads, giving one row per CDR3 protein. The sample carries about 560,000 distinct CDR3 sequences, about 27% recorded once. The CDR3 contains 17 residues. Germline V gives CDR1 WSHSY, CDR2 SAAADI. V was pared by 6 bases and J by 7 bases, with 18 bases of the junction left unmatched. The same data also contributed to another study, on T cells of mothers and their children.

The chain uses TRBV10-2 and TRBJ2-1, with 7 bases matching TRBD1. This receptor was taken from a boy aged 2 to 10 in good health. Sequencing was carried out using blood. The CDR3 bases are TGCGCCAGCAGCCGTGGCAATGACAGGGCGAACGGGAATGAGCAGTTCTTC. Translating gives CASSRGNDRANGNEQFF.